A single sample gave rise to the 19 T cell receptor beta chains below, sequenced in a study of blood T cell repertoires in COVID-19 (dated by TCRdb to the early 2020s). Library prep was done by the immunoSEQ multiplex PCR assay. TCRdb took this table from immuneACCESS and kept in-frame rearrangements with V and J called. Such tables lack part of the clones; where checked against another copy, unresolved V genes explain under half of the gap, and the rest is unexplained. Counted in this sample were 150,000 or so clones; approximately 86% of them appeared once. The ten biggest clones cover 0.63% of the sample. Sequencing was performed on peripheral blood. The receptor set was obtained from a man in his sixties with COVID-19, enrolled during active disease.

The chain combines TRBV7-9 with TRBJ1-6; 8 nucleotides line up with TRBD1. V trimming: 6 bases; J trimming: 10 bases; junction bases outside the gene matches: 11. CDR1 and CDR2 from the germline V gene are SEHNR and FQNEAQ (reference sequence). The CDR3 covers 15 residues. CDR3 region: CASSLPRGQDSPLHF. CDR3 in DNA: TGTGCCAGCAGTCTACCCAGGGGGCAGGACTCACCCCTCCACTTT.

V and J are TRBV18 and TRBJ1-4; the D is unclear. CDR1 and CDR2 from the germline V gene are KGHSH and LQKENI. The V end was cut by 1 base, the J end by 7 bases, with 16 bases between. CDR3 length equals 16 residues. CDR3 region: CASSPQVLAEGEKLFF. CDR3 in DNA: TGTGCCAGCTCACCACAAGTACTCGCCGAGGGTGAAAAACTGTTTTTT.

The V call is TRBV28, the J call TRBJ1-2; weak D call: TRBD1 (5 bases). CDR1 and CDR2 from the germline V gene are MDHEN and SYDVKM. CDR3 length equals 13 residues. V was cut by 6 bases and J by 7 bases, with 15 bases left in between. The CDR3 region has the DNA TGTGCCAGCAGCAAAGCAGGGTGGGGTGGCTACACCTTC. It yields the protein CASSKAGWGGYTF.

V usage is TRBV30 and J usage is TRBJ1-4; TRBD1 matches 9 bases. The length of the CDR3 is 14 residues. V lost 4 bases, J lost 9 bases, and 9 bases stayed unmatched. CDR1 is GTSNPN, CDR2 SVGIG, per germline (reference sequence). DNA of the CDR3: TGTGCCTGGACCCGGGACAGGGTGGTAAAAAAACTGTTTTTT. Translation gives CAWTRDRVVKKLFF.

The chain has TRBV27 and TRBJ2-5, with 11 bases aligning to TRBD2. The CDR3 sequence is 13 residues long. V lost 4 bases to trimming and J lost 5 bases; unmatched junction nucleotides: 0. Germline V gives CDR1 MNHEY, CDR2 SMNVEV (reference sequence). In nucleotides, the CDR3 is TGTGCCAGCAGTTGGACTAGCGGGGAGACCCAGTACTTC. This translates into CASSWTSGETQYF.

Here the CDR3 DNA reads TGTGCCAGCACCCGGGAGGGTGGAAATTCACCCCTCCACTTT. This encodes CASTREGGNSPLHF. V gene TRBV6-5 combines with J gene TRBJ1-6, with D hard to call. Germline V CDR1 and CDR2: MNHEY, SVGAGI. The CDR3 has 14 residues. The V end was cut by 7 bases, the J end by 7 bases, with 14 bases between.

V is TRBV5-4 and J is TRBJ2-3; weak D call: TRBD2 (6 bases). Between the trimmed V and J ends, which lost 6 bases and 6 bases, there was a span of 23 bases. CDR1 is SGHNT and CDR2 is YYREEE in the germline V gene (reference sequence). There are 16 residues in the CDR3. In DNA form, the CDR3 reads TGTGCCAGCACCCTGGGGGGTGGTGGGGGGAGTGATACGCAGTATTTT. Translating gives CASTLGGGGGSDTQYF. Complete variable domain (other parts from reference TRBV5-4 and TRBJ2-3): ETGVTQSPTHLIKTRGQQVTLRCSSQSGHNTVSWYQQALGQGPQFIFQYYREEENGRGNFPPRFSGLQFPNYSSELNVNALELDDSALYLCASTLGGGGGSDTQYFGPGTRLTVL.

The genes are TRBV5-1 and TRBJ2-1; the match to TRBD1 covers 8 bases. Germline V CDR1 and CDR2: SGHRS, YFSETQ. The CDR3 runs 15 residues. V dropped 3 bases and J dropped 2; count of bases not matched to a gene: 4. The CDR3 loop is CASSSQDRAYNEQFF. In nucleotides, the CDR3 is TGCGCCAGCAGCTCCCAGGACAGGGCCTACAATGAGCAGTTCTTC.

The gene calls are TRBV6-6 and TRBJ1-5; D possibly corresponds to TRBD1 (5 bases). Deletions cut 6 bases from V and 7 bases from J, with 13 bases between. The germline gives CDR1 MNHNY, CDR2 SVGAGI (reference sequence). CDR3 size: 13 residues. CDR3 DNA: TGTGCCAGCAGGCCCAGGGTGCACCAGCCCCAGCATTTT. Translation: CASRPRVHQPQHF.

The rearrangement links TRBV6-1 to TRBJ1-2, with D uncertain. This CDR3 contains 14 residues. Germline V gives CDR1 MNHNS, CDR2 SASEGT. With 2 bases removed from V and 6 bases from J, the gap between germline ends came to 13 bases. The CDR3 sequence is CASSEFSPVNGYTF. The CDR3 DNA is TGTGCCAGCAGTGAATTTAGCCCAGTAAATGGCTACACCTTC.

The V call is TRBV4-2, the J call TRBJ2-5; 7 positions agree with TRBD2. V shed 0 bases and J 5 bases; nucleotides not matched to a gene: 15. The CDR3 loop spans 18 amino acids. Germline V gene lookup returns CDR1 LGHNA and CDR2 YNFKEQ. CDR3 residues: CASSQDRGGGAHEETQYF. As DNA, the CDR3 is TGTGCCAGCAGCCAAGATCGGGGCGGGGGAGCCCACGAGGAGACCCAGTACTTC.

This clone was detected once. This chain links TRBV2 with TRBJ1-1; 8 bases align to TRBD1. The V gene end was trimmed by 2 bases and the J gene end by 1 base; junction bases not matched to a gene: 3. The CDR3 loop spans 15 amino acids. Germline CDR1 reads SNHLY; CDR2 reads FYNNEI. The CDR3 sequence: CASSESQGANTEAFF. Written as DNA, the CDR3 is TGTGCCAGCAGTGAAAGTCAGGGGGCGAACACTGAAGCTTTCTTT.

This chain joins TRBV7-2 and TRBJ1-6; D is unclear. Per the germline V gene, CDR1 is SGHTA and CDR2 is FQGNSA. This CDR3 has 15 residues. Deletions cut 0 bases from V and 9 bases from J, with 12 bases between. CDR3 sequence: CASSLAYSGISPLHF. DNA for the CDR3: TGTGCCAGCAGCTTAGCGTACAGTGGAATTTCACCCCTCCACTTT.

The genes are TRBV6-6 and TRBJ1-4, with 7 nucleotides matching TRBD1. The ends lost 6 bases at V and 2 bases at J; junction bases unmatched: 6. The germline V gene has CDR1 MNHNY and CDR2 SVGAGI (reference sequence). This CDR3 has 15 amino acids. The CDR3 DNA is TGTGCCAGCAGCCGCGTGGACAGGACTAATGAAAAACTGTTTTTT. This codes for CASSRVDRTNEKLFF.

This clone has a single count. Written as DNA, the CDR3 is TGCAGCGTTGAAGATCTCGCGGATACGCAGTATTTT. Translated: CSVEDLADTQYF. The V and J genes are TRBV29-1 and TRBJ2-3; D remains unclear. This CDR3 is built from 12 residues. The ends were cut back, 0 bases at V and 6 bases at J, with 7 bases in the middle. CDR1 is SQVTM, CDR2 ANQGSEA, per germline.

CDR3 region: CSTETDRGYEQFF. In DNA form, the CDR3 reads TGCAGCACCGAGACGGACAGGGGGTATGAGCAGTTCTTC. V and J are TRBV29-1 and TRBJ2-1; 10 bases agree with TRBD1. Per germline, CDR1 SQVTM and CDR2 ANQGSEA. CDR3 size: 13 residues. V gave up 8 bases and J gave up 8 bases; unmatched junction bases: 9.

V usage is TRBV7-8 and J usage is TRBJ1-1; D possibly corresponds to TRBD1 (5 bases). The CDR3 has 14 residues. Germline CDR1 is SGHVS and CDR2 is FQNEAQ. Trimming took off 5 bases at V and 10 bases at J, with 20 bases between the two ends. The CDR3 sequence: CASSLTRGAGGAFF. In DNA, the CDR3 is TGTGCCAGCAGCCTTACGCGAGGCGCGGGGGGAGCTTTCTTT.

This chain joins TRBV4-1 and TRBJ1-2; 9 nucleotides line up with TRBD1. Trimming at V came to 0 bases and at J to 7 bases, leaving 18 bases not matched to a gene. This CDR3 spans 19 amino acids. From germline, CDR1 is MGHRA and CDR2 YSYEKL. This CDR3 reads CASSQDPSGTGLLIRGYTF. The CDR3 region has the DNA TGCGCCAGCAGCCAAGATCCTTCGGGGACAGGGCTTCTAATTCGTGGCTACACCTTC.

V usage is TRBV4-3 and J usage is TRBJ1-1; no definite D call. Germline V gives CDR1 LGHNA, CDR2 YSLEER. The CDR3 contains 16 residues. Trimming pared 0 bases from V and 4 bases from J, leaving 15 bases between. CDR3 sequence reads: CASSQDPVERSTEAFF. Written as DNA, the CDR3 is TGCGCCAGCAGCCAAGATCCCGTGGAGAGAAGCACTGAAGCTTTCTTT.